Listed below are T cell receptor beta chains from one sample, sequenced in a study of cytomegalovirus exposure and HLA in healthy donors. Profiling relied on immunoSEQ multiplex PCR, and the TCRdb table lists in-frame clones only, not all of them. The sample includes roughly 190,000 clones, about 80% seen only once; the top ten take approximately 1.1%. Input material: PBMCs. The receptor source for this set is a woman aged 40 to 55 in good health and CMV-seronegative. The CDR3 runs from the conserved cysteine through the conserved F or W. Fields, in order: V gene, D gene, clone size, J gene, CDR3 protein, CDR3 DNA. D genes are given only for firm matches. Where a row states a size, it is once, few, many or the class of an expanded clone; other rows omit it.

TRBV5-6	.	few	TRBJ1-1	CASSLPPGRATEAFF	TGTGCCAGCAGCTTACCCCCCGGGAGGGCCACTGAAGCTTTCTTT
TRBV5-1	TRBD1	.	TRBJ1-1	CASSLDDSGGLTEAFF	TGCGCCAGCAGCTTGGATGACTCAGGGGGCCTCACTGAAGCTTTCTTT
TRBV7-9	TRBD1	.	TRBJ1-2	CASSPDRGLLGYTF	TGTGCCAGCAGCCCAGACAGGGGACTTCTGGGCTACACCTTC
TRBV5-1	.	.	TRBJ1-1	CASSPNGDRNTEAFF	TGCGCCAGCAGCCCCAATGGAGATCGGAACACTGAAGCTTTCTTT
TRBV5-4	TRBD1	once	TRBJ1-4	CASSLALGQGEQKLFF	TGTGCCAGCAGCTTGGCCCTAGGACAGGGGGAACAAAAACTGTTTTTT
TRBV4-3	.	.	TRBJ1-1	CASRRGTLNTEAFF	TGCGCCAGCAGACGAGGGACACTGAACACTGAAGCTTTCTTT
TRBV7-9	.	.	TRBJ2-5	CASSPGQETQYF	TGTGCCAGCAGCCCAGGCCAAGAGACCCAGTACTTC
TRBV6-6	.	.	TRBJ1-2	CASSSGGRSLYGYTF	TGTGCCAGCAGTAGTGGGGGCAGGAGCCTCTATGGCTACACCTTC
TRBV27	TRBD1	.	TRBJ1-5	CASRKQGGQPQHF	TGTGCCAGCAGGAAACAGGGGGGCCAGCCCCAGCATTTT
TRBV7-2	TRBD1	.	TRBJ1-2	CASSLNGWTGYGYTF	TGTGCCAGCAGCTTAAATGGCTGGACAGGCTATGGCTACACCTTC
TRBV10-3	TRBD1	few	TRBJ2-3	CAISATGATDTQYF	TGTGCCATCAGTGCGACAGGGGCAACAGATACGCAGTATTTT
TRBV7-3	.	.	TRBJ2-1	CASSQGFHNEQFF	TGTGCCAGCAGCCAGGGATTCCACAATGAGCAGTTCTTC
TRBV18	TRBD1	.	TRBJ1-5	CASSPGTGGGRAYPQPQHF	TGTGCCAGCTCACCCGGGACAGGGGGCGGCCGGGCCTACCCTCAGCCCCAGCATTTT
TRBV4-1	.	.	TRBJ1-2	CASSPAGGDYGYTF	TGCGCCAGCAGCCCTGCAGGAGGAGACTATGGCTACACCTTC